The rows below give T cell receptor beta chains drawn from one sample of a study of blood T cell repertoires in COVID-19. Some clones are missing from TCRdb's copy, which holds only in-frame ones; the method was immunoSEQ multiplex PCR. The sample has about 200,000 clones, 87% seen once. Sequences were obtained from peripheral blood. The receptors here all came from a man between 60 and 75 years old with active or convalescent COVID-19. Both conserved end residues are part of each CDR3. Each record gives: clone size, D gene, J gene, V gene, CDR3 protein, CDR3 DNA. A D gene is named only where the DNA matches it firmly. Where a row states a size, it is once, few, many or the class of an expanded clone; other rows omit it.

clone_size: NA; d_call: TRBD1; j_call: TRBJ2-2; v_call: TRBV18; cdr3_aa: CASSPRTGTNTGELFF; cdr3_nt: TGTGCCAGCTCACCCAGGACAGGGACCAACACCGGGGAGCTGTTTTTT
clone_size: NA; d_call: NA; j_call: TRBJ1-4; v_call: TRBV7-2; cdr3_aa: CASSSSRVSEKLFF; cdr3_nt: TGTGCCAGCAGCTCCTCGAGAGTAAGCGAAAAACTGTTTTTT
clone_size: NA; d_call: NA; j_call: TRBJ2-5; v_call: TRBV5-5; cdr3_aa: CASSLVRKQETQYF; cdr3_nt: TGTGCCAGCAGCTTGGTGCGGAAACAAGAGACCCAGTACTTC
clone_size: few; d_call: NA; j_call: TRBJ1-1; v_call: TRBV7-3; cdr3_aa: CASSSNGGRSEAFF; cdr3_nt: TGTGCCAGCAGCTCTAACGGGGGGCGCAGTGAAGCTTTCTTT
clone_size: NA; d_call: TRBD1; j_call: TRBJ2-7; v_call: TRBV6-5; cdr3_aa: CASSLTWDSYSYEQYF; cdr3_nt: TGTGCCAGCAGTTTAACCTGGGACAGCTATTCCTACGAGCAGTACTTC
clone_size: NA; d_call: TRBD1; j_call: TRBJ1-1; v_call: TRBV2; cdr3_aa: CASNRQGAEAFF; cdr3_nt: TGTGCCAGCAATCGACAGGGGGCTGAAGCTTTCTTT
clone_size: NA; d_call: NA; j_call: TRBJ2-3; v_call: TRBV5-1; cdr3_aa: CASSLAQFTDTQYF; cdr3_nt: TGCGCCAGCAGCTTGGCGCAGTTCACAGATACGCAGTATTTT
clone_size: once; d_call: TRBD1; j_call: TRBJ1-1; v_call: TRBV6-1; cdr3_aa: CASSVNRDRDFGTEAFF; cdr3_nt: TGTGCCAGCAGTGTTAACCGGGACAGGGACTTTGGCACTGAAGCTTTCTTT
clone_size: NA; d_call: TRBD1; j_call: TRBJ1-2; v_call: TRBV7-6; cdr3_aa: CASSQGQHYGYTF; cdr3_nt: TGTGCCAGCAGCCAGGGACAGCACTATGGCTACACCTTC
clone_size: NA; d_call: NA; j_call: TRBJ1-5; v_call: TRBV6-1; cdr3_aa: CASSEARGSNQPQHF; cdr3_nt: TGTGCCAGCAGTGAAGCTCGGGGTAGCAATCAGCCCCAGCATTTT
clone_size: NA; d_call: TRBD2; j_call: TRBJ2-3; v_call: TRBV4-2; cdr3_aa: CASSQSDGALAGGDTQYF; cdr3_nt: TGTGCCAGCAGCCAGAGTGACGGGGCGCTAGCGGGGGGTGATACGCAGTATTTT
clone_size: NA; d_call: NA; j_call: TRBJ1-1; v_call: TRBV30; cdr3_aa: CAWSVNRNTEAFF; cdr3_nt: TGTGCCTGGAGTGTAAATAGGAACACTGAAGCTTTCTTT
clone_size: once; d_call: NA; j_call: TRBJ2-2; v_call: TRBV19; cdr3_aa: CASSILASPGELFF; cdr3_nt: TGTGCCAGTAGTATTCTTGCTAGCCCCGGGGAGCTGTTTTTT
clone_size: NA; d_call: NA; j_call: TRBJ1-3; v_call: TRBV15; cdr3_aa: CATSRDTARQVITGNTIYF; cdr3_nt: TGTGCCACCAGCAGAGATACGGCTCGACAGGTCATTACTGGAAACACCATATATTTT
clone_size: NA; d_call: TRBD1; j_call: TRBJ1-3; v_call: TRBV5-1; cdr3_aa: CASSLAPIGDSTGNTIYF; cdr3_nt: TGCGCCAGCAGCTTGGCTCCAATTGGGGACAGTACTGGAAACACCATATATTTT
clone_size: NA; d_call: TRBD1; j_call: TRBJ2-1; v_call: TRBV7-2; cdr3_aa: CASTFRQGVINEQFF; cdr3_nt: TGTGCCAGCACCTTCCGACAGGGGGTAATCAATGAGCAGTTCTTC
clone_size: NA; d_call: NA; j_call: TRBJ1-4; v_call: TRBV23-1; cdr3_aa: CASSQWEAGGANEKLFF; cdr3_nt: TGCGCCAGCAGTCAATGGGAGGCCGGCGGGGCTAATGAAAAACTGTTTTTT
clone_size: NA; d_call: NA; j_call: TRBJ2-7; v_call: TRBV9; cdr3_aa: CASSAGDGRSYEQYF; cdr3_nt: TGTGCCAGCAGCGCGGGGGACGGTAGATCCTACGAGCAGTACTTC
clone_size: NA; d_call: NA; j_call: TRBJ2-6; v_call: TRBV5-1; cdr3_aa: CASSLSGSASGANVLTF; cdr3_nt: TGCGCCAGCAGCCTCTCAGGCAGTGCCTCTGGGGCCAACGTCCTGACTTTC
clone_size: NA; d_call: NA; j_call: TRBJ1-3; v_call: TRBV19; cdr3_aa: CASSIPTSSGNTIYF; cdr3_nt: TGTGCCAGTAGTATCCCCACAAGCTCTGGAAACACCATATATTTT
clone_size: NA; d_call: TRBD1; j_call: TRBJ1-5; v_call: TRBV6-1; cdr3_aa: CASSESRGNQPQHF; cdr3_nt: TGTGCCAGCAGTGAGAGCAGGGGGAATCAGCCCCAGCATTTT
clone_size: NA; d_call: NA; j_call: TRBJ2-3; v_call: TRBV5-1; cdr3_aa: CASSLPRGTDTDTQYF; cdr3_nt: TGCGCCAGCAGCTTACCCCGCGGGACAGACACAGATACGCAGTATTTT
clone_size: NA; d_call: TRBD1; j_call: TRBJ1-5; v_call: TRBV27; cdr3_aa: CASSFQGDQPQHF; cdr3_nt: TGTGCCAGCAGTTTCCAGGGGGATCAGCCCCAGCATTTT
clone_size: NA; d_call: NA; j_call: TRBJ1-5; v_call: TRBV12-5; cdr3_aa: CASAITGNQPQHF; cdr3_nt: TGTGCTAGTGCCATAACAGGGAATCAGCCCCAGCATTTT
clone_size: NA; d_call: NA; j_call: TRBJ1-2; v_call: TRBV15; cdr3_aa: CATSREGTPGYGYTF; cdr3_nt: TGTGCCACCAGCAGAGAAGGGACTCCAGGATATGGCTACACCTTC
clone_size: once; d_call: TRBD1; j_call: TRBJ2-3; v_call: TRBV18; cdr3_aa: CASSRRQGSRTDTQYF; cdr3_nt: TGTGCCAGCTCTCGCCGACAGGGCTCCCGCACAGATACGCAGTATTTT
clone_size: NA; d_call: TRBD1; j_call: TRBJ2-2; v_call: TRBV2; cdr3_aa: CASSLQDRGIGGELFF; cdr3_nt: TGTGCCAGCAGTTTACAGGACAGGGGAATAGGTGGGGAGCTGTTTTTT
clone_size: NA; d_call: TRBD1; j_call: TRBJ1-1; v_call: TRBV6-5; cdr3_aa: CASSNRGALNTEAFF; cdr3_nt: TGTGCCAGCAGCAACAGGGGAGCTTTGAACACTGAAGCTTTCTTT
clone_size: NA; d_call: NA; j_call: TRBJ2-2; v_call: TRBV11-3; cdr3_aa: CASSGDRSANTGELFF; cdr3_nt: TGTGCCAGCAGCGGTGACAGGTCCGCGAACACCGGGGAGCTGTTTTTT
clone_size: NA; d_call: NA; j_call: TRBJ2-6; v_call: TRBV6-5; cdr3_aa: CASSQGPGANVLTF; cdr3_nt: TGTGCCAGCAGCCAGGGGCCTGGGGCCAACGTCCTGACTTTC
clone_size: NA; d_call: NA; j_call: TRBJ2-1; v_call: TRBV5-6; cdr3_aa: CASSLSDRAYNEQFF; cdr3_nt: TGTGCCAGCAGCTTGTCCGACAGAGCCTACAATGAGCAGTTCTTC
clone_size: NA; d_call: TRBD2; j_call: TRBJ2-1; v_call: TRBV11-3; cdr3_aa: CASSYSSGGRNEQFF; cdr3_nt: TGTGCCAGCAGCTACTCTAGCGGGGGTCGCAATGAGCAGTTCTTC
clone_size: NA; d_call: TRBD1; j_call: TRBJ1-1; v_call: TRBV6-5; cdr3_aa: CASSFTGGEAFF; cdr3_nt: TGTGCCAGCAGTTTTACAGGGGGTGAAGCTTTCTTT
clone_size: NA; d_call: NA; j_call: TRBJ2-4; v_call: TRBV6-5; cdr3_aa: CASRDTKNIQYF; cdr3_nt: TGTGCCAGCAGGGACACCAAAAACATTCAGTACTTC
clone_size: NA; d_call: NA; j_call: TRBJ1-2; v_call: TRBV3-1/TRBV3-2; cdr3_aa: CASNLGPREHGYTF; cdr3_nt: TGTGCCAGCAACCTCGGACCCAGGGAACATGGCTACACCTTC
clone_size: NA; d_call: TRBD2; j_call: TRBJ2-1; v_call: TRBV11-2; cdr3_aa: CASSLEAGGQYEQFF; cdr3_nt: TGTGCCAGCAGCTTAGAAGCGGGGGGGCAATATGAGCAGTTCTTC
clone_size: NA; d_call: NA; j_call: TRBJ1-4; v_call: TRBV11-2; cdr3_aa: CASSLTGTPATNEKLFF; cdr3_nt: TGTGCCAGCAGCTTAACCGGGACACCAGCAACTAATGAAAAACTGTTTTTT
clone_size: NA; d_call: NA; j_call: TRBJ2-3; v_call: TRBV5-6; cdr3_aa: CASSLTGSTDTQYF; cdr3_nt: TGTGCCAGCAGCTTAACAGGGAGCACAGATACGCAGTATTTT
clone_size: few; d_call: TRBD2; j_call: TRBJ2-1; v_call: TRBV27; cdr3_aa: CASSRRSTSGGAENEQFF; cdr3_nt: TGTGCCAGCAGTAGAAGATCGACTAGCGGGGGGGCCGAGAATGAGCAGTTCTTC
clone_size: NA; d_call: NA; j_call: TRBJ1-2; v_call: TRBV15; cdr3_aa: CATSGRSRNYGYTF; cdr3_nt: TGTGCCACCAGCGGTAGGTCGAGGAACTATGGCTACACCTTC
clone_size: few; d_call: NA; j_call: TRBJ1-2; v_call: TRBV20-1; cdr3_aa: CSASRQAYGYTF; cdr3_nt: TGCAGTGCTAGTCGACAGGCCTATGGCTACACCTTC
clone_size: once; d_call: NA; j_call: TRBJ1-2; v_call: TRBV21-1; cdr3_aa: CASSKALRGRSYGYTF; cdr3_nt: TGTGCCAGCAGCAAAGCGCTAAGAGGGAGGAGTTATGGCTACACCTTC
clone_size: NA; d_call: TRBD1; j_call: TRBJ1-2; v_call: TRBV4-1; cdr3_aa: CASSQLFGTATSRGYTF; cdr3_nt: TGCGCCAGCAGCCAGTTATTCGGGACAGCGACCTCGAGAGGCTACACCTTC
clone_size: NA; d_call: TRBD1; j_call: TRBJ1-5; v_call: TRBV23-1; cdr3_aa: CASSQSWLTGGGNQPQHF; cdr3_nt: TGCGCCAGCAGTCAATCGTGGCTCACAGGGGGCGGCAATCAGCCCCAGCATTTT
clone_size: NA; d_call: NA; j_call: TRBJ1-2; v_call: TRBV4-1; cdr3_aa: CASSQVLGAGYTF; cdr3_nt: TGCGCCAGCAGCCAAGTCTTAGGGGCTGGCTACACCTTC
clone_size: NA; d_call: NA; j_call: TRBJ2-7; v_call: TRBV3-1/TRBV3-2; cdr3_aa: CASSHLDSYEQYF; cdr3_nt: TGTGCCAGCAGCCACTTGGACAGCTACGAGCAGTACTTC
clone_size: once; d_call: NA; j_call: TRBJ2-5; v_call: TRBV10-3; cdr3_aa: CAISESVAVGETQYF; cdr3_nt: TGTGCCATCAGTGAGTCGGTAGCGGTTGGGGAGACCCAGTACTTC
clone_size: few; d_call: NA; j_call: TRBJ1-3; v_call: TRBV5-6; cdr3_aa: CASSSGVNTIYF; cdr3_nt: TGTGCCAGCAGCTCGGGGGTAAACACCATATATTTT
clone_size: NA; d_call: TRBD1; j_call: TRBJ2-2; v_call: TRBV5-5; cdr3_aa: CASSLVADRVAGELFF; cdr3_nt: TGTGCCAGCAGCTTGGTCGCGGACAGGGTGGCCGGGGAGCTGTTTTTT
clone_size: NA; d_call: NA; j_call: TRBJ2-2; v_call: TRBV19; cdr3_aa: CASMTIGGENTGELFF; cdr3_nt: TGTGCCAGCATGACTATAGGCGGGGAAAACACCGGGGAGCTGTTTTTT